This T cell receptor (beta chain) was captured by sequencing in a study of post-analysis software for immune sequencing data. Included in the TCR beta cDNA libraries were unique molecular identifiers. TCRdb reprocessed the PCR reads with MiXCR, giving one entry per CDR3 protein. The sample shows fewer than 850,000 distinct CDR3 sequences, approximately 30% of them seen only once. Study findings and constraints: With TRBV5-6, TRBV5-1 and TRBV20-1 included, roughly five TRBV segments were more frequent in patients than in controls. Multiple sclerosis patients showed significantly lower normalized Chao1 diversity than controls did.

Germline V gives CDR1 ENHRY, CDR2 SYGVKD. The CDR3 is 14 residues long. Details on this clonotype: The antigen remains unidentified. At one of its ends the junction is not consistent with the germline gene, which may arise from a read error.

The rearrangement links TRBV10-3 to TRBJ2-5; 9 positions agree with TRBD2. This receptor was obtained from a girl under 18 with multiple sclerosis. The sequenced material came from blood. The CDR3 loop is CAIRESAGGETQYF. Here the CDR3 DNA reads TGTGCCATCAGGGAGTCGGCGGGAGGGGAGACCCAGTACTTC.